This T cell receptor beta chain was recorded in a study of cytomegalovirus exposure and HLA in healthy donors. The PCR was carried out with 60 Vbeta primers and 13 Jbeta primers. Here immunoSEQ multiplex PCR was the method, and the copy in TCRdb shows in-frame clones only, minus some. Altogether under 130,000 clones are present, about 59% being singletons, with the ten largest covering over 3.5%. The CDR3 contains 16 residues. Per germline, CDR1 ENHRY and CDR2 SYGVKD. The V and J ends lost 0 bases and 4 bases, in that order; junction bases with no gene match: 4. The clonotype comes from a man younger than 45 in good health and CMV-seropositive. Sequencing used PBMCs. V usage is TRBV10-3 and J usage is TRBJ2-2; TRBD1 agrees at 8 bases. CDR3 protein: CAISESATGATGELFF. CDR3 sequence (DNA): TGTGCCATCAGTGAGTCGGCGACAGGGGCCACCGGGGAGCTGTTTTTT.